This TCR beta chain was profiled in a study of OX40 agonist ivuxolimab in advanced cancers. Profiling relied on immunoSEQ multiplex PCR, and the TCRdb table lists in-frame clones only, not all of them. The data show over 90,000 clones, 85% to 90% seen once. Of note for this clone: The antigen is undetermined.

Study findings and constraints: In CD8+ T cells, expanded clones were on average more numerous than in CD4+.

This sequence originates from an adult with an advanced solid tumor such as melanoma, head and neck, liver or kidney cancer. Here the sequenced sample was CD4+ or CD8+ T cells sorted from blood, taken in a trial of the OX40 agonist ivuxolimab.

CDR3 bases: TGTGCCTGCGGGACGTTCTACGAGCAGTACTTC. This sequence encodes CACGTFYEQYF. The genes are TRBV6-5 and TRBJ2-7, with a weak D call TRBD2 (6 bases). Trimming took 11 bases from V and 3 from J, leaving 11 bases between them. The CDR3 has 11 amino acids. In germline, CDR1 is MNHEY, CDR2 SVGAGI.